These 8 T cell receptor beta chains originate from one sample sequenced in a study of chemoradiotherapy in HPV16-positive cancers (dated by TCRdb to the early 2020s). The method was the immunoSEQ multiplex PCR assay. The source is immuneACCESS, and TCRdb retained only in-frame sequences with V and J called. Part of the clones is not carried over; for the studies checked, unresolved V genes explain less than half of this, and the remainder is unexplained. The sample table records approximately 38,000 clones; roughly 77% of these occur just once. Around 4% of the sample is in the top ten clones. The source was blood, collected from a patient who underwent chemoradiotherapy. These receptor sequences come from a human donor with HPV-associated anogenital cancer.

The chain is built from TRBV6-1 and TRBJ1-4; D is unresolved. CDR3 length equals 13 residues. Looked up from germline, CDR1 is MNHNS and CDR2 is SASEGT. Trimming shortened V by 6 bases and J by 4 bases, and 9 bases separated the two germline ends. CDR3 nucleotide sequence: TGTGCCAGCAGAAACAGTGATAATGAAAAACTGTTTTTT. Translation: CASRNSDNEKLFF.

In its sample, this clone was seen a few times. The chain combines TRBV19 with TRBJ2-3, with D tentatively TRBD1 (5 bases). CDR1 and CDR2 from the germline V gene are LNHDA and SQIVND (reference sequence). This CDR3 has 13 amino acids. V lost 4 bases to trimming and J lost 3 bases, with 8 bases between them. The CDR3 DNA reads TGTGCCAGTAGTACCCAGGGTACAGATACGCAGTATTTT. It yields the protein CASSTQGTDTQYF. Full variable domain (rest looked up from reference TRBV19 and TRBJ2-3): DGGITQSPKYLFRKEGQNVTLSCEQNLNHDAMYWYRQDPGQGLRLIYYSQIVNDFQKGDIAEGYSVSREKKESFPLTVTSAQKNPTAFYLCASSTQGTDTQYFGPGTRLTVL.

The rearrangement joins TRBV9 to TRBJ1-4; D perhaps matches TRBD1 (6 bases). V was clipped by 4 bases and J by 4 bases, with 11 bases between them. This CDR3 is 14 amino acids long. Per germline, CDR1 SGDLS and CDR2 YYNGEE. The CDR3 DNA sequence: TGTGCCAGCAGCCTGGGAGGGGGTAATGAAAAACTGTTTTTT. Amino acid sequence: CASSLGGGNEKLFF.

The chain is built from TRBV7-9 and TRBJ1-2; no reliable D call. V shed 4 bases and J shed 11 bases, with 17 bases lying between them. This CDR3 spans 13 amino acids. CDR1 and CDR2 (germline): SEHNR, FQNEAQ (reference sequence). The CDR3: CASSSRDTIGYTF. CDR3 bases: TGTGCCAGCAGCTCCCGGGATACCATAGGATACACCTTC.

This clone was seen a single time. The rearrangement joins TRBV29-1 to TRBJ1-1; the D gene is possibly TRBD1 (5 bases). The CDR3 extends over 13 amino acids. The germline V gene has CDR1 SQVTM and CDR2 ANQGSEA. V lost 7 bases and J 1 base, leaving 13 bases between the germline ends. The chain's CDR3 is CSALGRRNTEAFF. CDR3 bases: TGCAGCGCCCTGGGACGGCGGAACACTGAAGCTTTCTTT.

The chain has TRBV5-1 and TRBJ1-1; perhaps TRBD1 as D (5 bases). Germline lookup yields CDR1 SGHRS and CDR2 YFSETQ. The germline V and J ends were trimmed by 7 bases and 0 bases, with 13 bases remaining between them. The CDR3 runs 14 residues. The chain's CDR3 is CASAPGAVNTEAFF. CDR3 DNA sequence: TGCGCCAGCGCACCCGGGGCGGTGAACACTGAAGCTTTCTTT.

This clone was detected only once. The V gene is TRBV5-1, the J gene TRBJ2-3; TRBD2 matches 7 bases. CDR1 and CDR2 from the germline V gene are SGHRS and YFSETQ. With 3 bases clipped from V and 0 bases from J, the junction kept 7 bases outside the gene matches. This CDR3 is 16 amino acids long. Here the CDR3 reads CASSSSSGSSTDTQYF. Written as DNA, the CDR3 is TGCGCCAGCAGCTCTTCTAGCGGATCTAGCACAGATACGCAGTATTTT.

The table lists this clone with a count of one. This chain joins TRBV5-1 and TRBJ2-3; D is undetermined. The V and J ends lost 0 bases and 5 bases respectively, with 1 base between them. The CDR3 is 11 residues long. The germline CDR1 and CDR2 sequences are SGHRS and YFSETQ. CDR3 DNA: TGCGCCAGCAGCTTGGAAGATACGCAGTATTTT. It codes for CASSLEDTQYF.